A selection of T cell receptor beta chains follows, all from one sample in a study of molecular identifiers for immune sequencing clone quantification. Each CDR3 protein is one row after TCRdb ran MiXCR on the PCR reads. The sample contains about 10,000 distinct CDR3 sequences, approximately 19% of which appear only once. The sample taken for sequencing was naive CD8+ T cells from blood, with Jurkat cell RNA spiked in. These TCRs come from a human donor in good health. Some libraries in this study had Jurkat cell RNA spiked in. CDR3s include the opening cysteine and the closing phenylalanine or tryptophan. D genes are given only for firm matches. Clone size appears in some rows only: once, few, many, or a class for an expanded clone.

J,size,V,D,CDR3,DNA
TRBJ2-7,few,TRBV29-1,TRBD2,CSVVLERDLLEQYF,TGCAGCGTTGTCTTGGAGCGGGACCTCCTCGAGCAGTACTTC
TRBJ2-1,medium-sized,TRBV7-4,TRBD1,CASSEGGQGASYNEQFF,TGTGCCAGCAGCGAGGGGGGACAGGGGGCATCCTACAATGAGCAGTTCTTC
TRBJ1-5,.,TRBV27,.,CASCFAVDSNQPQHF,TGTGCCAGCTGTTTTGCAGTAGATAGCAATCAGCCCCAGCATTTT
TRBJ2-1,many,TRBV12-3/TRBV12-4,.,CASSPPGGGIMEQFF,TGTGCCAGCAGTCCCCCTGGGGGCGGCATCATGGAGCAGTTCTTC
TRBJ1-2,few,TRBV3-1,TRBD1,CASSRQGPYPGYTF,TGTGCCAGCAGCCGACAGGGCCCGTACCCTGGCTACACCTTC
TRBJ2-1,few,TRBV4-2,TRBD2,CASSQEDGLAENNEQFF,TGTGCCAGCAGCCAAGAGGATGGACTAGCGGAGAACAATGAGCAGTTCTTC
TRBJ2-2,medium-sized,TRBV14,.,CASSQDRGTTYTGELFF,TGTGCCAGCAGCCAAGATAGGGGGACGACCTACACCGGGGAGCTGTTTTTT
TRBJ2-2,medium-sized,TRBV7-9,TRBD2,CASRPSGANTGELFF,TGTGCCAGCAGGCCTAGCGGAGCGAACACCGGGGAGCTGTTTTTT
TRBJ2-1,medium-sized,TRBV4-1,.,CASSQPIITNEQFF,TGCGCCAGCAGCCAGCCAATAATTACCAATGAGCAGTTCTTC
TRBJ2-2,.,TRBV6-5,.,CASSYMRTGELFF,TGTGCCAGCAGTTACATGAGGACCGGGGAGCTGTTTTTT
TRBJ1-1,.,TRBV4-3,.,CASSLGQLMSTEAFF,TGCGCCAGCAGCCTGGGACAACTGATGAGCACTGAAGCTTTCTTT
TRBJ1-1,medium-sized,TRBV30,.,CAWTDAEEAGFF,TGTGCCTGGACCGACGCTGAGGAGGCTGGTTTCTTT
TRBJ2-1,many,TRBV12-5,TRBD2,CARKSPGGPYNEQFF,TGTGCTAGGAAATCGCCGGGAGGGCCCTACAATGAGCAGTTCTTC
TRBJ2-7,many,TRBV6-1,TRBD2,CASSATRGAGGNGGQYF,TGTGCCAGCAGTGCCACCCGGGGAGCGGGGGGGAATGGAGGGCAGTACTTC
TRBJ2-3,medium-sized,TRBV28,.,CASRHRSFPHTDTQYF,TGTGCCAGCAGGCACAGATCCTTCCCACACACAGATACGCAGTATTTT
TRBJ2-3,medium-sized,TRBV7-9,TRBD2,CASSLVLAGRTDTQYF,TGTGCCAGCAGCTTAGTACTAGCGGGACGCACAGATACGCAGTATTTT
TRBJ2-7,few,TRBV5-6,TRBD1,CASSLDLDRGLDF,TGTGCCAGCAGCTTGGATCTGGACAGGGGCCTCGACTTC
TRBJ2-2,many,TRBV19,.,CASSIPPAGELFF,TGTGCCAGTAGTATCCCCCCCGCCGGGGAGCTGTTTTTT
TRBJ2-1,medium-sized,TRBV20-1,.,CSASEGGRPDEQFF,TGCAGTGCTAGCGAGGGGGGCAGGCCCGATGAGCAGTTCTTC
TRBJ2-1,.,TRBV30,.,CAWSGQYNEQFF,TGTGCCTGGAGCGGCCAGTACAATGAGCAGTTCTTC
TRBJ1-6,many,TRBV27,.,CASSLSGGGSPLHF,TGTGCCAGCAGTTTATCTGGTGGGGGTTCACCCCTCCACTTT
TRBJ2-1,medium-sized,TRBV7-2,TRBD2,CASSTLAGVLSEQFF,TGTGCCAGCAGCACCCTAGCGGGAGTTCTAAGTGAGCAGTTCTTC
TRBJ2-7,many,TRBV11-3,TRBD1,CASSARTGGASEQYF,TGTGCCAGCAGCGCCCGGACAGGGGGCGCATCCGAGCAGTACTTC
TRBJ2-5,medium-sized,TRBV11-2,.,CASSSAGTQYF,TGTGCCAGCAGCTCCGCGGGAACCCAGTACTTC
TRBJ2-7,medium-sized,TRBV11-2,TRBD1,CASSYSETGQGYYEQYF,TGTGCCAGCAGCTACTCCGAAACGGGACAGGGGTACTACGAGCAGTACTTC
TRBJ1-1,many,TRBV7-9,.,CASSFDSSTEAFF,TGTGCCAGCAGCTTTGACAGTTCCACTGAAGCTTTCTTT
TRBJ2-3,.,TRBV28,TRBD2,CASSTRTGGRVTDTQYF,TGTGCCAGCAGTACCCGAACTGGCGGGAGGGTCACAGATACGCAGTATTTT
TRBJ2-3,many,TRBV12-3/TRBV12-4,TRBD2,CASSPGTSGNGGTQYF,TGTGCCAGCAGTCCCGGGACTAGCGGGAATGGAGGTACGCAGTATTTT
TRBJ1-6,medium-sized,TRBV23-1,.,CASSQSQGRPHNSPLHF,TGCGCCAGCAGTCAATCCCAGGGCAGGCCGCACAATTCACCCCTCCACTTT
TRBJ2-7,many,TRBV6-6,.,CASSRNYEQYF,TGTGCCAGCAGTCGGAATTACGAGCAGTACTTC
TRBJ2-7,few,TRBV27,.,CASSLGSQPSREQYF,TGTGCCAGCAGTTTAGGTTCACAGCCGTCGAGGGAGCAGTACTTC